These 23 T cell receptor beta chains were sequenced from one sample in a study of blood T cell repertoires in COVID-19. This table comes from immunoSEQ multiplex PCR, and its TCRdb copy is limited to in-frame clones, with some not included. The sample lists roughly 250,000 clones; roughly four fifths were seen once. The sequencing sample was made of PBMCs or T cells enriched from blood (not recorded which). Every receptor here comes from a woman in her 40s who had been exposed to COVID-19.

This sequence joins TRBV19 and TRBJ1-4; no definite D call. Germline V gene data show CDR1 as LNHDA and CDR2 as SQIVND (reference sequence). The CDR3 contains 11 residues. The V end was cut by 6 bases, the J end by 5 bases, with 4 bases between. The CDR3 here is CASSANEKLFF. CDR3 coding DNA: TGTGCCAGTAGCGCGAATGAAAAACTGTTTTTT.

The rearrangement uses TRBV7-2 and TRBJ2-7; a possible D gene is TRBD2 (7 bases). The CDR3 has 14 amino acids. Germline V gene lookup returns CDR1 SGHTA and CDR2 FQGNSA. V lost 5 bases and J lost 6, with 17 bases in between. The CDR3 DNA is TGTGCCAGCAGCCCCTCGCGGGGGCTTACCGAGCAGTACTTC. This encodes CASSPSRGLTEQYF.

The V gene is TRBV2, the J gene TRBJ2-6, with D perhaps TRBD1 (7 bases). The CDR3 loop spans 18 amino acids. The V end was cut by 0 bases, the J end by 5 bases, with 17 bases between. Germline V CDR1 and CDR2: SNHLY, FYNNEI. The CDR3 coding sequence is TGTGCCAGCAGTGAAGCGGAGGGGGCGTATCTCTGGGCCAACGTCCTGACTTTC. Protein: CASSEAEGAYLWANVLTF.

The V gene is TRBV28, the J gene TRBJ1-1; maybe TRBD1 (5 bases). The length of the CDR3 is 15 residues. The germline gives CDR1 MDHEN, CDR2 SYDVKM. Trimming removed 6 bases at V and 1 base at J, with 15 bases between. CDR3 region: CASRRQTSGNTEAFF. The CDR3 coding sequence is TGTGCCAGCAGAAGACAGACCTCGGGGAACACTGAAGCTTTCTTT.

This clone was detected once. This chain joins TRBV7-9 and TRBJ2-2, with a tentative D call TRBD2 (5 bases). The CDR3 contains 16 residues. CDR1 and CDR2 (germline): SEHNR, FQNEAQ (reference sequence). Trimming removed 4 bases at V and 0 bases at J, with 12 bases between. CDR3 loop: CASSSTTVTNTGELFF. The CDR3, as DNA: TGTGCCAGCAGCTCGACTACAGTTACGAACACCGGGGAGCTGTTTTTT.

The CDR3 region is CATTYTGTGTIEAFF. DNA for the CDR3: TGTGCCACCACCTACACCGGGACAGGGACAATTGAAGCTTTCTTT. V is TRBV28 and J is TRBJ1-1; TRBD1 aligns across 9 bases. Germline V lookup: CDR1 MDHEN, CDR2 SYDVKM. The CDR3 has 15 amino acids. After removal of 10 bases from V and 7 bases from J, the junction contained 16 bases not matched to a gene. Using reference TRBV28 and TRBJ1-1 for the parts outside the CDR3, the full variable domain is DVKVTQSSRYLVKRTGEKVFLECVQDMDHENMFWYRQDPGLGLRLIYFSYDVKMKEKGDIPEGYSVSREKKERFSLILESASTNQTSMYLCATTYTGTGTIEAFFGQGTRLTVV.

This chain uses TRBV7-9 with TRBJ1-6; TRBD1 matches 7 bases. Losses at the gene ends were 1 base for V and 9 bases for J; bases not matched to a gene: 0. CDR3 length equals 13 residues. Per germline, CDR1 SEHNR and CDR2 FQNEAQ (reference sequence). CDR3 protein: CASSLDRGSPLHF. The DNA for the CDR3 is TGTGCCAGCAGCTTAGACAGGGGTTCACCCCTCCACTTT.

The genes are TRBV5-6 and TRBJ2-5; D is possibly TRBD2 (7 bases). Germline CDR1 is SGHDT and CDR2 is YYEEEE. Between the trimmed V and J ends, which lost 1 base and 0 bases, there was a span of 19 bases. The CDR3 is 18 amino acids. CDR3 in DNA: TGTGCCAGCAGCTTGTTGTCGGGCGGGGGCAGGTACCAAGAGACCCAGTACTTC. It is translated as CASSLLSGGGRYQETQYF.

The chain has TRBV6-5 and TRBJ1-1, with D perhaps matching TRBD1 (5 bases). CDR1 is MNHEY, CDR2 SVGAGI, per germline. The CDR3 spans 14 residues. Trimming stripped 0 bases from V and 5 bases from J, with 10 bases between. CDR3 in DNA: TGTGCCAGCAGTTACTCTCAGGGTTGGACTGAAGCTTTCTTT. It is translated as CASSYSQGWTEAFF.

In DNA form, the CDR3 reads TGTGCCAGTAGTCGGCAGGTCAATGAAAAACTGTTTTTT. Its translation: CASSRQVNEKLFF. The gene calls are TRBV19 and TRBJ1-4; no firm D call. The CDR3 is made up of 13 amino acids. Germline CDR1 and CDR2: LNHDA and SQIVND (reference sequence). Trimming took off 5 bases at V and 5 bases at J, with 9 bases between the two ends.

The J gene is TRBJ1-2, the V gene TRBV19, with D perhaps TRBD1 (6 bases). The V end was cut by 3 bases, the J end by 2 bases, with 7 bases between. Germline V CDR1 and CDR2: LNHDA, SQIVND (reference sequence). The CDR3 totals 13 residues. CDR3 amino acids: CASSMDRNYGYTF. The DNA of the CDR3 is TGTGCCAGTAGTATGGACAGAAACTATGGCTACACCTTC.

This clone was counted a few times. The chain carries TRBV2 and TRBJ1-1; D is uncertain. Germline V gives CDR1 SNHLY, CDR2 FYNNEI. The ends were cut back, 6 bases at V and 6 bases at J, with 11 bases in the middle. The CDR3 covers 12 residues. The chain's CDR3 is CASRGDIAEAFF. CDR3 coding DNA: TGTGCCAGCAGGGGCGATATCGCTGAAGCTTTCTTT. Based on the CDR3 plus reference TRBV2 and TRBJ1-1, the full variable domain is EPEVTQTPSHQVTQMGQEVILRCVPISNHLYFYWYRQILGQKVEFLVSFYNNEISEKSEIFDDQFSVERPDGSNFTLKIRSTKLEDSAMYFCASRGDIAEAFFGQGTRLTVV.

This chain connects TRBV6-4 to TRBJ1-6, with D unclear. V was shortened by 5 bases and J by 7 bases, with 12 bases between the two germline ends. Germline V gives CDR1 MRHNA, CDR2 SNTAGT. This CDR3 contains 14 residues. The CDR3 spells CASSREAWNSPLHF. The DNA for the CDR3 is TGTGCCAGCAGTAGAGAAGCGTGGAATTCACCCCTCCACTTT.

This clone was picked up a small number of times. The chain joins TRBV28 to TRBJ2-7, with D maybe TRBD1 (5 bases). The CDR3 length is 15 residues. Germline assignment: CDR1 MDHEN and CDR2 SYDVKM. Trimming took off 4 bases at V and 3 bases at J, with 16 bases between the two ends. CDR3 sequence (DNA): TGTGCCAGCAGTTACCCGACAGTCTTGAACTACGAGCAGTACTTC. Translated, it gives CASSYPTVLNYEQYF.

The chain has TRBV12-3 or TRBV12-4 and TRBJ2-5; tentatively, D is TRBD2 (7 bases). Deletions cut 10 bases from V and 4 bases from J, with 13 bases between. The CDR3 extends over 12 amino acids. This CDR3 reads CATSRGGETQYF. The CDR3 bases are TGTGCCACCTCGAGGGGGGGAGAGACCCAGTACTTC.

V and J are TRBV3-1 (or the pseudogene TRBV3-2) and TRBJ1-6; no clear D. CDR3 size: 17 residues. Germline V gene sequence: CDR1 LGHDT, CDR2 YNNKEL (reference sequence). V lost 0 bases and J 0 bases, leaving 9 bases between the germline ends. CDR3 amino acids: CASSQDGPSSYNSPLHF. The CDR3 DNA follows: TGTGCCAGCAGCCAAGATGGGCCCAGCTCCTATAATTCACCCCTCCACTTT.

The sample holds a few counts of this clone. CDR3 sequence: CATLTSGAETQYF. CDR3 in DNA: TGTGCCACCTTGACTAGCGGGGCAGAGACCCAGTACTTC. V usage is TRBV6-5 and J usage is TRBJ2-5; 11 nucleotides agree with TRBD2. Germline values: CDR1 MNHEY, CDR2 SVGAGI. V lost 10 bases, J lost 4 bases, and 5 bases stayed unmatched. This CDR3 spans 13 amino acids.

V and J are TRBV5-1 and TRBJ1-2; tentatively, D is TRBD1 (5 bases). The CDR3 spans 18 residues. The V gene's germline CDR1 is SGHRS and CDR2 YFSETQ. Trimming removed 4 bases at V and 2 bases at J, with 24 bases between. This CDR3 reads CASSKWWGGGDQNYGYTF. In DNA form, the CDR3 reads TGCGCCAGCAGCAAGTGGTGGGGAGGCGGGGACCAAAACTATGGCTACACCTTC.

The CDR3 coding sequence is TGTGCCAGTAGTATGGGACAGGGCAATCAGCCCCAGCATTTT. Translation: CASSMGQGNQPQHF. The chain joins TRBV19 to TRBJ1-5, with TRBD1 matching over 8 bases. Germline values: CDR1 LNHDA, CDR2 SQIVND (reference sequence). This CDR3 contains 14 residues. V lost 3 bases, J lost 2 bases, and 0 bases stayed unmatched.

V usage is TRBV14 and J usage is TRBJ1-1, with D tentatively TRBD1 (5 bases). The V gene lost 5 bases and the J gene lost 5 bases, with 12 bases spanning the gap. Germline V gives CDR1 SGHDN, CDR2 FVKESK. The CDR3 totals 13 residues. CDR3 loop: CASSKGRGTEAFF. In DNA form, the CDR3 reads TGTGCCAGCAGCAAAGGACGGGGGACTGAAGCTTTCTTT.

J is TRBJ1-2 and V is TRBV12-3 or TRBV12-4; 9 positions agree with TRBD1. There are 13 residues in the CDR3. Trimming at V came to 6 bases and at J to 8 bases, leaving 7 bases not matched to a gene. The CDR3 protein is CASSDRGAEGYTF. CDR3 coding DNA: TGTGCCAGCAGCGACAGGGGGGCGGAGGGCTACACCTTC.

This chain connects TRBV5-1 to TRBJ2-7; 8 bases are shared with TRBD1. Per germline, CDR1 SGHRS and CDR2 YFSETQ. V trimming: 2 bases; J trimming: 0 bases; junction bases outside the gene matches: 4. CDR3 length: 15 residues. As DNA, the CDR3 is TGCGCCAGCAGCTTCTGGGACAGGAGCTCCTACGAGCAGTACTTC. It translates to CASSFWDRSSYEQYF.

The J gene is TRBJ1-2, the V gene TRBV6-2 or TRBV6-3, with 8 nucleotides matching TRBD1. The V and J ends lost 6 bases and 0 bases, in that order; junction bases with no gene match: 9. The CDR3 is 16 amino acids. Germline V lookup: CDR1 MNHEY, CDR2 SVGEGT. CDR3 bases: TGTGCCAGCAGCCCGGACAGGGAATTCACTAACTATGGCTACACCTTC. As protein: CASSPDREFTNYGYTF.